This TCR beta chain appears in the sequencing data of a study of cytomegalovirus exposure and HLA in healthy donors. Study information: Drawn from HLA-typed donors, about 85 million unique TCRs were held in an early data release. General observations from the study: Previously analyzed data showed that most TCR beta V segments were productive at a frequency of about 87% or about 30%.

PCR amplification relied on 60 Vbeta primers (plus 13 Jbeta primers). Produced via immunoSEQ multiplex PCR; TCRdb's table is partial and in-frame only. This table holds approximately 280,000 clones, around 90% found once. As to this clone: The antigen is unknown.

This TCR was sampled from a woman between 18 and 29 years old in good health and CMV-seronegative. Specimen: PBMCs.

CDR3 protein: CASSFTGTGELFF. The DNA for the CDR3 is TGTGCCAGCAGCTTTACCGGTACCGGGGAGCTGTTTTTT. This sequence joins TRBV11-2 and TRBJ2-2; the D is unclear. The CDR3 covers 13 residues. Germline-derived CDR1 and CDR2 are SGHAT and FQNNGV. Between the trimmed V and J ends, which lost 3 bases and 5 bases, there was a span of 7 bases.